These 12 T cell receptor beta chains came from one sample sequenced in a study of cytomegalovirus exposure and HLA in healthy donors. Some clones are missing from TCRdb's copy, which holds only in-frame ones; the method was immunoSEQ multiplex PCR. The sample carries some 140,000 clones, about 86% recorded once. The specimen sequenced was PBMCs. The receptors were sampled from a man between 18 and 29 years old in good health and CMV-seronegative.

The gene calls are TRBV5-1 and TRBJ2-5; the match to TRBD2 covers 7 bases. The V gene's germline CDR1 is SGHRS and CDR2 YFSETQ. Trimming took 2 bases from V and 2 from J; bases not matched to a gene: 3. CDR3 length: 14 amino acids. Here the CDR3 DNA reads TGCGCCAGCAGCTTCGGGACTACACAAGAGACCCAGTACTTC. It codes for CASSFGTTQETQYF.

The rearrangement uses TRBV6-1 and TRBJ1-2, with D hard to call. Looked up from germline, CDR1 is MNHNS and CDR2 is SASEGT. The CDR3 is 11 residues long. V was trimmed by 5 bases and J by 7 bases, leaving 8 bases between them. CDR3 sequence (DNA): TGTGCCAGCAGTCTGAGTCGTGGCTACACCTTC. Translated: CASSLSRGYTF.

The gene calls are TRBV6-6 and TRBJ2-7; D not certain. The CDR3 spans 14 residues. Trimming shortened V by 7 bases and J by 2 bases, and 15 bases separated the two germline ends. CDR1 is MNHNY, CDR2 SVGAGI, per germline (reference sequence). The CDR3 loop is CASTDAVSAYEQYF. In nucleotides, the CDR3 is TGTGCCAGCACTGACGCGGTCAGCGCCTACGAGCAGTACTTC.

The genes are TRBV2 and TRBJ2-7; possibly TRBD1 for D (5 bases). This CDR3 is built from 14 residues. V gave up 7 bases and J gave up 3 bases, with 16 bases separating them. The V gene's germline CDR1 is SNHLY and CDR2 FYNNEI. CDR3 coding DNA: TGTGCCAGCATAGGGGCGATAGGGATCTACGAGCAGTACTTC. This encodes CASIGAIGIYEQYF.

DNA of the CDR3: TGTGCCAGCCGTACCGGGACAGGGATCTCAGATACGCAGTATTTT. Protein: CASRTGTGISDTQYF. The chain carries TRBV27 and TRBJ2-3; TRBD1 matches 9 bases. Looked up from germline, CDR1 is MNHEY and CDR2 is SMNVEV (reference sequence). CDR3 length: 15 residues. Germline trimming cut 8 bases from V and 4 bases from J; bases unmatched to any gene: 10.

This clone has only one observation. Here the CDR3 DNA reads TGTGCCAGTAGTCCACGGACAGGACCCATGAACACTGAAGCTTTCTTT. Protein sequence: CASSPRTGPMNTEAFF. The V and J genes are TRBV19 and TRBJ1-1; 7 bases map to TRBD1. The CDR3 runs to 16 residues. The trim removed 5 bases at V and 0 bases at J, leaving 9 bases unmatched. Germline CDR1 and CDR2: LNHDA and SQIVND (reference sequence).

This clone has only one observation. The gene calls are TRBV5-4 and TRBJ2-3; 13 nucleotides agree with TRBD2. J gave up 6 bases and V 8 bases, and 6 bases lay outside the gene matches. CDR1 and CDR2 (germline): SGHNT, YYREEE (reference sequence). This CDR3 comprises 14 residues. The CDR3 region has the DNA TGTGCCAGTTCAGGACTAGCGGGAGTGGATACGCAGTATTTT. Its protein is CASSGLAGVDTQYF.

The chain combines TRBV27 with TRBJ1-1, with D possibly being TRBD1 (6 bases). V was shortened by 7 bases and J by 4 bases, with 10 bases between the two germline ends. CDR1 is MNHEY, CDR2 SMNVEV, per germline (reference sequence). This CDR3 is built from 12 residues. The CDR3 loop is CASKTRGTEAFF. The DNA of the CDR3 is TGTGCCAGCAAGACCAGGGGCACTGAAGCTTTCTTT.

The chain uses TRBV20-1 and TRBJ1-2; a weak D match, TRBD1 (5 bases). CDR1 is DFQATT and CDR2 is SNEGSKA in the germline V gene (reference sequence). V lost 6 bases to trimming and J lost 5 bases, with 10 bases between them. The CDR3 runs to 11 residues. The CDR3 sequence: CSAQAGYGYTF. The CDR3 bases are TGCAGTGCCCAGGCAGGGTATGGCTACACCTTC.

This clone was recorded a few times. The rearrangement joins TRBV2 to TRBJ1-1, with D tentatively TRBD1 (6 bases). Trimming cost V 11 bases and J 2 bases, with 9 bases left between them. The germline gives CDR1 SNHLY, CDR2 FYNNEI. The CDR3 totals 11 residues. The CDR3 DNA reads TGTGCCCGACAGGAAAACACTGAAGCTTTCTTT. This translates into CARQENTEAFF.

The chain recombines TRBV7-9 with TRBJ1-2; the match to TRBD1 covers 7 bases. This CDR3 region has 14 residues. With V trimmed by 5 bases and J by 7 bases, 10 bases remained unmatched. Germline CDR1 is SEHNR and CDR2 is FQNEAQ (reference sequence). This chain's CDR3 is CASSPDRQNGGYTF. CDR3 sequence (DNA): TGTGCCAGCAGCCCGGACAGGCAGAATGGTGGCTACACCTTC.

V usage is TRBV4-3 and J usage is TRBJ2-5; TRBD1 agrees at 7 bases. In germline, CDR1 is LGHNA, CDR2 YSLEER. The V gene end was trimmed by 2 bases and the J gene end by 9 bases; junction bases not matched to a gene: 15. The CDR3 totals 16 residues. CDR3 sequence reads: CASSQSTQTGKYPQYF. In DNA form, the CDR3 reads TGCGCCAGCAGCCAATCGACGCAGACAGGGAAATATCCCCAGTACTTC.